Described below is a single TCR beta chain sequence and its context. Antigen unknown. Researchers barred patients who had uncontrolled infection, other autoimmune disease, pregnancy or lactation. This record comes from a study of T cells in Graves' hyperthyroidism and ophthalmopathy. Overall study findings and caveats: With a median lead of about six months before onset, the model predicted ophthalmopathy.

The CDR3 covers 12 residues. V was clipped by 6 bases and J by 6 bases, with 11 bases between them. Per germline, CDR1 LNHDA and CDR2 SQIVND (reference sequence). TCR beta CDR3 region amplification was performed from RNA transcripts. HTBI primers were the set used in a first-round RT-PCR of the TCR CDR3. A single record per CDR3 protein comes from TCRdb applying MiXCR to the multiplex PCR reads. Among nearly 600,000 distinct CDR3 sequences listed, roughly 14% were seen once. Sequencing was performed on blood. The receptor was derived from a young woman with Graves' hyperthyroidism that later progressed to Graves' ophthalmopathy. The rearrangement joins TRBV19 to TRBJ1-2, with D perhaps matching TRBD1 (6 bases). The CDR3 loop is CASRDRENGYTF. The DNA for the CDR3 is TGTGCCAGTAGGGACAGAGAGAATGGCTACACCTTC.